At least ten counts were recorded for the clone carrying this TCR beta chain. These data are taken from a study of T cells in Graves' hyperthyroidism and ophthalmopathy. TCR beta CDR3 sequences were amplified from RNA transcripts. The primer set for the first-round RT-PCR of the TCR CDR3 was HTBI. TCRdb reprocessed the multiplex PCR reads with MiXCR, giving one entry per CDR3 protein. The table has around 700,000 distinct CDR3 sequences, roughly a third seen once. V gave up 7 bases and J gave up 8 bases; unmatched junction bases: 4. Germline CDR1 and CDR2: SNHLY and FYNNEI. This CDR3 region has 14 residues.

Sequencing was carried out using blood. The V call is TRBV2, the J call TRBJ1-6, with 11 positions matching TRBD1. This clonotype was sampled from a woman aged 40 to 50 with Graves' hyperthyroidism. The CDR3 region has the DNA TGTGCCAGCACTGGACAGGGGGCAGATTCACCCCTCCACTTT. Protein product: CASTGQGADSPLHF.